This TCR beta chain was sequenced during a study of T cell changes during pregnancy in multiple sclerosis. The count of this clone is one. CDR1 is LGHNA, CDR2 YNFKEQ, per germline. J lost 3 bases, V lost 1 base, and 5 bases had no gene match. The length of the CDR3 is 16 residues. Produced via immunoSEQ multiplex PCR; TCRdb's table is partial and in-frame only. The table shows tens of thousands of clones, with roughly 89% occurring only once. This sample comprised peripheral blood, obtained after pregnancy. The genes are TRBV4-2 and TRBJ2-7, with TRBD2 matching 11 bases. This receptor was identified in a female donor in good health, enrolled as a control in a pregnancy study. DNA for the CDR3: TGTGCCAGCAGCCAAGGCGCCGGGACTAGCGGCTACGAGCAGTACTTC. Its protein is CASSQGAGTSGYEQYF.